The 10 T cell receptor beta chains below were found in one sample sequenced in a study of vaccination effects on CD4 cells after COVID-19. For these receptors, no antigen is known. Clones were sequenced by immunoSEQ multiplex PCR, and TCRdb holds only the in-frame ones, with some missing. The table has roughly 63,000 clones, over 70% seen once. Antigen-specific CD4+ T cell clonotypes were called by their expansion after viral peptide-pool culture in ViraFEST. Upon completion of 10 to 11 days in culture, CD4+ T cells were isolated. No vaccinee had earlier SARS-CoV-2 infection, and nucleocapsid antibodies were negative. The material sequenced was CD4+ T cells from PBMCs cultured with SARS-CoV-2 spike peptides, taken before COVID-19 vaccination. These receptors all come from a human donor who received a COVID-19 vaccine.

J is TRBJ2-6 and V is TRBV5-1; TRBD1 agrees at 7 bases. With 6 bases clipped from V and 0 bases from J, the junction kept 6 bases outside the gene matches. The CDR3 totals 16 residues. Germline V lookup: CDR1 SGHRS, CDR2 YFSETQ. CDR3 DNA sequence: TGCGCCAGCAACCCGGGACAGATCTCTGGGGCCAACGTCCTGACTTTC. Amino acid sequence: CASNPGQISGANVLTF.

The chain is built from TRBV12-3 or TRBV12-4 and TRBJ1-2; D unclear. The ends were cut back, 8 bases at V and 4 bases at J, with 14 bases in the middle. This CDR3 comprises 13 residues. CDR3 sequence: CASSPGRPYGYTF. CDR3 DNA sequence: TGTGCCAGCTCCCCCGGCCGGCCCTATGGCTACACCTTC.

The V gene is TRBV7-9, the J gene TRBJ1-5, with D unresolved. CDR1 and CDR2 (germline): SEHNR, FQNEAQ (reference sequence). This CDR3 comprises 13 residues. Between the trimmed V and J ends, which lost 1 base and 5 bases, there was a span of 6 bases. The CDR3 region has the DNA TGTGCCAGCAGCTTAGAGGCCTATCAGCCCCAGCATTTT. Translation: CASSLEAYQPQHF.

This clone occurred once. This sequence joins TRBV3-1 (or the pseudogene TRBV3-2) and TRBJ2-1; 7 bases are shared with TRBD1. In germline, CDR1 is LGHDT, CDR2 YNNKEL (reference sequence). This CDR3 contains 15 residues. Trimming at V came to 4 bases and at J to 2 bases, leaving 5 bases not matched to a gene. DNA of the CDR3: TGTGCCAGCAGCCCGAGACAGGGTGCCTACAATGAGCAGTTCTTC. This encodes CASSPRQGAYNEQFF.

The rearrangement joins TRBV6-4 to TRBJ2-3; D ambiguous. V was clipped by 2 bases and J by 5 bases, with 8 bases between them. Germline loops: CDR1 MRHNA, CDR2 SNTAGT. There are 13 residues in the CDR3. This CDR3 is CASSDRAGDTQYF. CDR3 nucleotide sequence: TGTGCCAGCAGTGACAGGGCCGGAGATACGCAGTATTTT.

The V and J genes are TRBV7-3 and TRBJ2-3, with 7 bases that match TRBD2. J lost 2 bases, V lost 5 bases, and 7 bases had no gene match. This CDR3 is built from 15 residues. Germline-derived CDR1 and CDR2 are SGHTA and FQGTGA. The CDR3 loop is CASSPGRGTTDTQYF. The CDR3 coding sequence is TGTGCCAGCAGCCCAGGGAGGGGTACCACAGATACGCAGTATTTT. Full variable domain (remainder filled in from reference TRBV7-3 and TRBJ2-3): GAGVSQTPSNKVTEKGKYVELRCDPISGHTALYWYRQSLGQGPEFLIYFQGTGAADDSGLPNDRFFAVRPEGSVSTLKIQRTERGDSAVYLCASSPGRGTTDTQYFGPGTRLTVL.

The J gene is TRBJ2-7, the V gene TRBV6-5, with TRBD1 as a possible D gene (6 bases). CDR1 is MNHEY, CDR2 SVGAGI, per germline. With 8 bases removed from V and 4 bases from J, the gap between germline ends came to 21 bases. The CDR3 contains 15 residues. The CDR3 here is CASQEPGHGKYEQYV. The CDR3 DNA is TGTGCCAGCCAAGAACCGGGACACGGGAAATACGAGCAGTACGTC.

The chain joins TRBV12-5 to TRBJ2-3; D is possibly TRBD1 (5 bases). CDR1 LGHNT and CDR2 FRNRAP come from the germline V gene. The CDR3 runs 17 residues. V lost 0 bases and J lost 5, with 18 bases in between. The CDR3 protein is CASGLVLGREEVDTQYF. CDR3 bases: TGTGCTAGTGGTTTGGTACTGGGCAGGGAAGAAGTAGATACGCAGTATTTT.

This clone appeared a few times. The chain links TRBV12-5 to TRBJ1-2; D may be TRBD1 (6 bases). Germline assignment: CDR1 LGHNT and CDR2 FRNRAP. The ends were cut back, 1 base at V and 2 bases at J, with 8 bases in the middle. The CDR3 contains 14 residues. The CDR3 DNA reads as TGTGCTAGTGGTTTGGGACAGGAAAACTATGGCTACACCTTC. This gives the protein CASGLGQENYGYTF.

This clone came up a few times. The rearrangement joins TRBV11-2 to TRBJ1-2, with 7 bases identical to TRBD1. CDR3 length: 15 residues. The trim removed 6 bases at V and 4 bases at J, leaving 11 bases unmatched. Germline CDR1 is SGHAT and CDR2 is FQNNGV. CDR3 sequence reads: CASRRPGQKSYGYTF. As DNA, the CDR3 is TGTGCCAGCAGGAGACCGGGACAGAAAAGCTATGGCTACACCTTC.